This TCR beta chain was recovered during a study of Graves' ophthalmopathy and Graves' hyperthyroidism. A word on this clonotype: Its antigen is unknown.

Study-level findings and limits: Thyroid clonotypes that were expanded above 0.001 frequency mostly also appeared in blood.

It was on clinical symptoms, serum thyroxine, TRAb, thyroid ultrasound and orbital computed tomography that diagnosis relied. TCR beta CDR3 regions were amplified from RNA transcripts. Second-round multiplex PCR followed a first-round RT-PCR using HTBI primers. TCRdb fed the multiplex PCR reads into MiXCR, producing one record per CDR3 protein. The sample lists 200,000 to 250,000 distinct CDR3 sequences; about 22% were seen once. V lost 6 bases, J lost 4 bases, and 8 bases stayed unmatched. The CDR3 consists of 15 residues. Germline V CDR1 and CDR2: ENHRY, SYGVKD. V and J are TRBV10-3 and TRBJ2-5, with 10 bases identical to TRBD2. This clonotype originated in a woman aged 45-65 years with Graves' ophthalmopathy. The sequencing sample was made of peripheral blood. The CDR3 nucleotides are TGTGCCATCAGCTTTAGCGGGGGGACTCGAGAGACCCAGTACTTC. This gives the protein CAISFSGGTRETQYF.